The next 22 T cell receptor beta chains were all read from a single sample in a study of cytomegalovirus exposure and HLA in healthy donors. 60 Vbeta and 13 Jbeta primers were used in PCR. Sequenced by immunoSEQ multiplex PCR; TCRdb stores in-frame clones only, minus some. The sample contains about 160,000 clones, 75% to 85% of which appear only once. Input material: PBMCs. Receptor source: a man in his forties or fifties in good health and CMV-seropositive.

The rearrangement uses TRBV9 and TRBJ2-1, with no clear D. This CDR3 comprises 14 residues. Looked up from germline, CDR1 is SGDLS and CDR2 is YYNGEE. V gave up 0 bases and J gave up 3 bases, with 7 bases separating them. Here the CDR3 DNA reads TGTGCCAGCAGCGTAGCCCCTAACTACAATGAGCAGTTCTTC. Translated: CASSVAPNYNEQFF.

The chain couples TRBV14 to TRBJ1-4; possibly TRBD1 for D (5 bases). CDR3 length: 16 amino acids. Germline CDR1 reads SGHDN; CDR2 reads FVKESK. The ends were cut back, 4 bases at V and 3 bases at J, with 15 bases in the middle. CDR3 bases: TGTGCCAGCAGCCCCACGCGAACAGGAGCTAATGAAAAACTGTTTTTT. This gives the protein CASSPTRTGANEKLFF.

This sequence joins TRBV2 and TRBJ1-5; no reliable D call. Germline CDR1 is SNHLY and CDR2 is FYNNEI. This CDR3 region has 15 residues. V gave up 4 bases and J gave up 2 bases, with 12 bases separating them. Here the CDR3 reads CASSGMSGGNQPQHF. In DNA form, the CDR3 reads TGTGCCAGCAGTGGTATGTCAGGCGGCAATCAGCCCCAGCATTTT.

The chain links TRBV19 to TRBJ1-1; no definite D call. This CDR3 contains 13 residues. Germline CDR1 is LNHDA and CDR2 is SQIVND (reference sequence). Deletions cut 5 bases from V and 1 base from J, with 8 bases between. As DNA, the CDR3 is TGTGCCAGTAGTCCTCGGAGGAACACTGAAGCTTTCTTT. Amino acids: CASSPRRNTEAFF.

This chain joins TRBV6-6 and TRBJ1-3; D not resolved. This CDR3 comprises 14 residues. Germline V gives CDR1 MNHNY, CDR2 SVGAGI (reference sequence). With 7 bases removed from V and 4 bases from J, the gap between germline ends came to 14 bases. CDR3 bases: TGTGCCAGCACCTGGCGGGGATCGGGAAACACCATATATTTT. It encodes CASTWRGSGNTIYF.

This chain connects TRBV9 to TRBJ2-1; the match to TRBD1 covers 7 bases. CDR3 length: 15 amino acids. Germline V gene lookup returns CDR1 SGDLS and CDR2 YYNGEE. V lost 0 bases to trimming and J lost 2 bases; unmatched junction nucleotides: 2. CDR3 sequence (DNA): TGTGCCAGCAGCGTAGTACAGGGGCCCTACAATGAGCAGTTCTTC. Amino acids: CASSVVQGPYNEQFF.

The rearrangement uses TRBV5-5 and TRBJ2-7, with a weak D call TRBD2 (8 bases). The CDR3 is 15 residues long. Germline assignment: CDR1 SGHKS and CDR2 YYEKEE (reference sequence). V gave up 4 bases and J gave up 7 bases, with 21 bases separating them. CDR3 nucleotide sequence: TGTGCCAGCAGCCAACAACTAGCGGCCAGGGGGGAGCAGTACTTC. It encodes CASSQQLAARGEQYF.

CDR3 coding DNA: TGCGCCAGCAGCTTCTATTCGCTCAACACCGGGGAGCTGTTTTTT. It is translated as CASSFYSLNTGELFF. V usage is TRBV5-1 and J usage is TRBJ2-2; no clear D gene. V lost 2 bases and J lost 2, with 10 bases in between. Germline values: CDR1 SGHRS, CDR2 YFSETQ. The CDR3 runs to 15 residues.

The chain has TRBV2 and TRBJ2-7; D gene uncertain. Trimming shortened V by 7 bases and J by 0 bases, and 16 bases separated the two germline ends. CDR1 is SNHLY and CDR2 is FYNNEI in the germline V gene. This CDR3 contains 15 residues. DNA for the CDR3: TGTGCCAGCACTCCCGTGGGCCGCATCTCCTACGAGCAGTACTTC. It codes for CASTPVGRISYEQYF. The variable domain in full, with the rest retrieved from reference TRBV2 and TRBJ2-7, is EPEVTQTPSHQVTQMGQEVILRCVPISNHLYFYWYRQILGQKVEFLVSFYNNEISEKSEIFDDQFSVERPDGSNFTLKIRSTKLEDSAMYFCASTPVGRISYEQYFGPGTRLTVT.

This clone was counted a few times. The chain joins TRBV6-1 to TRBJ2-1; a weak D match, TRBD1 (6 bases). The CDR3 runs 15 residues. Trimming pared 0 bases from V and 5 bases from J, leaving 11 bases between. Per germline, CDR1 MNHNS and CDR2 SASEGT. In DNA form, the CDR3 reads TGTGCCAGCAGTGAAGCGGTACAGGGTAACAATGAGCAGTTCTTC. Amino acid sequence: CASSEAVQGNNEQFF.

J is TRBJ2-1 and V is TRBV6-5; D may be TRBD2 (7 bases). Trimming cost V 5 bases and J 10 bases, with 15 bases left between them. Germline CDR1 MNHEY, CDR2 SVGAGI. This CDR3 spans 13 amino acids. This chain's CDR3 is CASSPRGGAEQFF. In DNA, the CDR3 is TGTGCCAGCAGTCCAAGGGGGGGGGCCGAGCAGTTCTTC.

This clone was picked up one time. The rearrangement uses TRBV7-9 and TRBJ2-1; 9 bases are shared with TRBD2. This CDR3 comprises 15 residues. Germline trimming cut 0 bases from V and 8 bases from J; bases unmatched to any gene: 5. CDR1 and CDR2 (germline): SEHNR, FQNEAQ (reference sequence). The DNA of the CDR3 is TGTGCCAGCAGCTTAGCGGGTAGCGGGGGCCATGAGCAGTTCTTC. It translates to CASSLAGSGGHEQFF.

Comment on this clone: A junction end diverges from the germline sequence, so it may reflect a read error. The CDR3 coding sequence is TGTGCCAGCAGCCAAGATCTTGGGGGACAGTCGCTCTTC. Translating it yields CASSQDLGGQSLF. This chain uses TRBV14 with TRBJ2-1, with 7 positions matching TRBD1. CDR1 and CDR2 from the germline V gene are SGHDN and FVKESK. The CDR3 spans 13 residues.

The J gene is TRBJ2-7, the V gene TRBV6-1; D possibly corresponds to TRBD2 (5 bases). The CDR3 runs to 13 residues. Germline CDR1 MNHNS, CDR2 SASEGT. V was shortened by 5 bases and J by 3 bases, with 11 bases between the two germline ends. CDR3 nucleotides: TGTGCCAGCAGTCTCGAGGGCAGCTACGAGCAGTACGTC. It encodes CASSLEGSYEQYV.

The rearrangement links TRBV10-2 to TRBJ1-2; 9 bases are a match to TRBD1. V lost 2 bases to trimming and J lost 0 bases; unmatched junction nucleotides: 7. The germline V gene has CDR1 WSHSY and CDR2 SAAADI. The CDR3 has 17 residues. The CDR3 region is CASSEPRDRDSNYGYTF. CDR3 in DNA: TGCGCCAGCAGTGAGCCCCGGGACAGGGATTCTAACTATGGCTACACCTTC.

CDR3 region: CASSTYYRETQYF. Here the CDR3 DNA reads TGTGCCAGCAGCACTTATTACCGAGAGACCCAGTACTTC. V usage is TRBV6-1 and J usage is TRBJ2-5, with unresolved D. Germline V lookup: CDR1 MNHNS, CDR2 SASEGT. The CDR3 has 13 amino acids. Trimming removed 6 bases from V and 4 bases from J, with 12 bases in between.

The chain has TRBV11-3 and TRBJ1-2; 7 nucleotides line up with TRBD1. The CDR3 is 14 residues long. Per the germline V gene, CDR1 is SGHNT and CDR2 is YENEEA. V was clipped by 6 bases and J by 4 bases; unmatched bases: 8. The CDR3 here is CASRDQTGTYGYTF. As DNA, the CDR3 is TGTGCCAGCAGAGATCAGACAGGGACCTATGGCTACACCTTC.

The chain carries TRBV4-2 and TRBJ2-3; D is uncertain. Trimming removed 0 bases from V and 4 bases from J, with 17 bases in between. The CDR3 consists of 17 residues. Germline CDR1 and CDR2: LGHNA and YNFKEQ. As DNA, the CDR3 is TGTGCCAGCAGCCAAGATCTAGTAACCGCAGCCCCAGATACGCAGTATTTT. Its translation is CASSQDLVTAAPDTQYF.

The chain uses TRBV14 and TRBJ2-7; unclear D gene. This CDR3 comprises 14 residues. CDR1 SGHDN and CDR2 FVKESK come from the germline V gene. V was shortened by 1 base and J by 2 bases, with 9 bases between the two germline ends. The CDR3 nucleotides read TGTGCCAGCAGCCAAGTGGGCCGTCCCTACGAGCAGTACTTC. Residues: CASSQVGRPYEQYF.

Details on this clone: The conserved phenylalanine or tryptophan normally closing the CDR3 is absent here, so this likely arose from a read error. The chain combines TRBV2 with TRBJ1-2; the match to TRBD1 covers 11 bases. The CDR3 is made up of 15 amino acids. Germline CDR1 is SNHLY and CDR2 is FYNNEI. Germline trimming cut 8 bases from V and 4 bases from J; bases unmatched to any gene: 9. CDR3 sequence: CASDPGQGGSYGYTV. In DNA form, the CDR3 reads TGTGCCAGCGACCCGGGACAGGGGGGTAGCTATGGCTACACCGTC.

The chain employs TRBV6-5 and TRBJ2-7; 7 bases align to TRBD2. The ends lost 6 bases at V and 0 bases at J; junction bases unmatched: 8. The germline V gene encodes CDR1 MNHEY and CDR2 SVGAGI. This CDR3 region has 15 residues. The CDR3 sequence is CASRKLAPNSYEQYV. Here the CDR3 DNA reads TGTGCCAGCAGAAAACTAGCGCCGAACTCCTACGAGCAGTACGTC.

This chain uses TRBV2 with TRBJ1-5; a possible D gene is TRBD1 (5 bases). Germline values: CDR1 SNHLY, CDR2 FYNNEI. V shed 2 bases and J shed 7 bases, with 12 bases lying between them. This CDR3 contains 14 residues. As DNA, the CDR3 is TGTGCCAGCAGTGAACAGGGCAAGGGGCAGCCCCAGCATTTT. Translation gives CASSEQGKGQPQHF.